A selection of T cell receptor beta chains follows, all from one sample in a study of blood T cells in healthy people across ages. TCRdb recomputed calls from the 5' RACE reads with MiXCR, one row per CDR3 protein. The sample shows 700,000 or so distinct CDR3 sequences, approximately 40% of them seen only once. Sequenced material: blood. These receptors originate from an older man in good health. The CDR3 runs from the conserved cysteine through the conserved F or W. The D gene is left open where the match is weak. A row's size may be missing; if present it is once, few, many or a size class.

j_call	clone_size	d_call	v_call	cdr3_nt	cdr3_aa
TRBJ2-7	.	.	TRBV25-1	TGTGCCAGCATAGGGGACACCTTATACGAGCAGTACTTC	CASIGDTLYEQYF
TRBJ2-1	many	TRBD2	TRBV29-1	TGCAGCGTTGCCGATAGCGGGAGGGCCGGTGAGCAGTTCTTC	CSVADSGRAGEQFF
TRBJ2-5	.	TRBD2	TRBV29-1	TGCAGCGTTGAGGAGCAGGGAAGGGGAGGGGTGACCCAGTACTTC	CSVEEQGRGGVTQYF
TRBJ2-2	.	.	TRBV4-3	TGCGCCAGCAGCCAAGCTGTTACCGGGGAGCTGTTTTTT	CASSQAVTGELFF
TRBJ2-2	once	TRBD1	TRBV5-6	TGTGCCAGCAGCTTGAGCCGGGACAGGTCAACCACCGGGGAGCTGTTTTTT	CASSLSRDRSTTGELFF
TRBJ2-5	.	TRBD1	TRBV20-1	TGCAGTGGGACAGGGGGTTACCAAGAGACCCAGTACTTC	CSGTGGYQETQYF
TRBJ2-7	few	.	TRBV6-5	TGTGCCAGCAGTGCACGACAGGCAACCTACGAGCAGTACTTC	CASSARQATYEQYF
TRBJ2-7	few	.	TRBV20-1	TGCAGTGCCAGCGACCCGACTGAGAAGTCCTACGAGCAGTACTTC	CSASDPTEKSYEQYF
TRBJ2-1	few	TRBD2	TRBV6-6	TGTGCCGGGGGACTAGCGGGAAGCAATGAGCAGTTCTTC	CAGGLAGSNEQFF
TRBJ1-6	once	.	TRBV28	TGTGCCAGCAGTTTAAAACGGACCGCTAAAGCTTCACCCCTCCACTTT	CASSLKRTAKASPLHF
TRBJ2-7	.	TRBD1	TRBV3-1	TGTGCCAGCAGCCATTCGGACAGGGCGATTTACGAGCAGTACTTC	CASSHSDRAIYEQYF
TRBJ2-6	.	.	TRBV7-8	TGTGCCAGCAGCTTACAGCGCCCTGGGGCCAACGCCCTGACTTTC	CASSLQRPGANALTF
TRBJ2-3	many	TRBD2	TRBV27	TGTGCCAGCAGTAACCCCGGGACTAGCGGCACAGATACGCAGTATTTT	CASSNPGTSGTDTQYF
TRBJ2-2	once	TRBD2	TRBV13	TGTGCCAGCAGCTGGGGACTAGCAAGGGGCACCGGGGGGCTGTTTTTT	CASSWGLARGTGGLFF
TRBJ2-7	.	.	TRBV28	TGTGCCAGCAGTGAGACAGGGCGAGGGAGGGCCTCCTACGAGCAGTACTTC	CASSETGRGRASYEQYF
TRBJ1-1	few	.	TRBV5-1	TGCGCCAGCAGCTTGTTGGGCAGGGGAGGTACTGAAGCTTTCTTT	CASSLLGRGGTEAFF
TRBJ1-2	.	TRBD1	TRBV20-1	TGCAGTGCTGTCCCCCAAGTACAGGGGATCTATGGCTACACCTTC	CSAVPQVQGIYGYTF
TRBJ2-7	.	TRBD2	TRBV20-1	TGCAGTGCTAGAGATGTTGTGGCTAGCGGGGTCCAGTACTTC	CSARDVVASGVQYF
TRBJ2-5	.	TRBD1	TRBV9	TGTGCCAGCAGCGTACCAGGGGGCGGAGAGACCCAGTACTTC	CASSVPGGGETQYF
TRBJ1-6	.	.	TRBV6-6	TGTGCCACCCGGGGGGCAGTTCCTTTACCCCTCCACTTT	CATRGAVPLPLHF
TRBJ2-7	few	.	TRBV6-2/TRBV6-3	TGTGCCAGCAGTTACTCGAGACTCCAAAACTACGAGCAGTACTTC	CASSYSRLQNYEQYF
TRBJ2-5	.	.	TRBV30	TGTGCCTGGAGTGTACGGGGCCCCCCGAAGGAGACCCAGTACTTC	CAWSVRGPPKETQYF
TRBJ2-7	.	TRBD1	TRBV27	TGTGCCAGCAGTTTATACCAGGGGGTTAATGAGCAGTACTTC	CASSLYQGVNEQYF
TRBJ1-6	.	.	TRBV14	TGTGCCAGCAGCCAAGTAACAGGGTATAATTCACCCCTCCACTTT	CASSQVTGYNSPLHF
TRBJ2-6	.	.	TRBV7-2	TGTGCCAGCCACAGTAGGGGGGGGGCCAACGTCCTGACTTTC	CASHSRGGANVLTF
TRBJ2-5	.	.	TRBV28	TGTGCCAGCAGTTTTCCCGGGGGACAAGAGACCCAGTACTTC	CASSFPGGQETQYF
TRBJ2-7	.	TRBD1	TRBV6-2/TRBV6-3	TGTGCCAGCAGCTGGACAGGGGGCAGGTACGAGCAGTACTTC	CASSWTGGRYEQYF
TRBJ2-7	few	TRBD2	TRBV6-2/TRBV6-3	TGTGCCAGCAGAGAGACTAGCGGGAGGTCCTACAATGAGCAGTACTTC	CASRETSGRSYNEQYF
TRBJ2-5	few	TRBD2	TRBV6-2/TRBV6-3	TGTGCCAGCAGTGCCATCGGGACTAGCGGGGGGAGAACGACCCAGTACTTC	CASSAIGTSGGRTTQYF
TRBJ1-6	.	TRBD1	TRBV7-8	TGTGCCAGCAGCTTCCCCAGGACAGGGGGCACCAATTCACCCCTCCACTTT	CASSFPRTGGTNSPLHF
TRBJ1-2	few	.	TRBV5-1	TGCGCCAGCAGCTTCGATCCGATCTATGGCTACACCTTC	CASSFDPIYGYTF
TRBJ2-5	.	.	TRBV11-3	TGTGCCAGCAAAGACAGCACGGAGTACTTC	CASKDSTEYF
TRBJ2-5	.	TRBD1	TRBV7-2	TGTGCCAGCAGCCTAGGGACAGACCGGGAGACCCAGTACTTC	CASSLGTDRETQYF
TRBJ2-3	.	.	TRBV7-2	TGTGCCAGCAGTCTACGGGCATTTCATCTAGGGACAGATACGCAGTATTTT	CASSLRAFHLGTDTQYF
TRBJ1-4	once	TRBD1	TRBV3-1	TGTGCCAGCAGCCAAGTGGACAGGGGACGGAGTGAAAAACTGTTTTTT	CASSQVDRGRSEKLFF
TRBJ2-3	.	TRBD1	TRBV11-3	TGTGCCAGCAGCTCCAACACAGGGGGCGAGGGCACAGGTACGCAGTATTTT	CASSSNTGGEGTGTQYF
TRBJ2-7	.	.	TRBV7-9	TGTGCCAGCAGCCTCCTGGGCCTAGCCGTTCCTCAGTACTTC	CASSLLGLAVPQYF
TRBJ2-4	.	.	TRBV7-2	TGTGCCAGCAGCTTAGGAGAGGGGGGCATTCAGTACTTC	CASSLGEGGIQYF
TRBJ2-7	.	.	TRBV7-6	TGTGCCAGCAGGCGGGACCCTACAACCTACGAGCAGTACTTC	CASRRDPTTYEQYF
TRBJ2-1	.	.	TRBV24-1	TGTGCCACCAGTGACCGCGGGCTGGGGGTGAACAATGAGCAGTTCTTC	CATSDRGLGVNNEQFF
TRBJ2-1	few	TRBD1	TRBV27	TGTGCCAGCAGTACGGGACAGGGGTGGTACAATGAGCAGTTCTTC	CASSTGQGWYNEQFF
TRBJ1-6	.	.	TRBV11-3	TGTGCCAGCAGCTTAGCTAATAATTCACCCCTCCACTTT	CASSLANNSPLHF
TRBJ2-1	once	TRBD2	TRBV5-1	TGCGCCAGCAGCGGCACTAGCGGGACAGCGAGGGAGCAGTTCTTC	CASSGTSGTAREQFF
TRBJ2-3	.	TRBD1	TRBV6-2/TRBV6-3	TGTGCCAGCAGTTACAACAGGGGGCAGACAGATACGCAGTATTTT	CASSYNRGQTDTQYF
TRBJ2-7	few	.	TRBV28	TGTGCCAGCAGTTTAGCTCCAGCCCCCTACGAGCAGTACTTC	CASSLAPAPYEQYF
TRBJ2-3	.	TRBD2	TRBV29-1	TGCAGCGTTGTTCGGCTAGCGGGGTTAGCAGATACGCAGTATTTT	CSVVRLAGLADTQYF
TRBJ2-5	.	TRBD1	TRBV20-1	TGCAGTGCTAGCCCCGGGACAGGGGGCTGGGAGACCCAGTACTTC	CSASPGTGGWETQYF